This T cell receptor beta chain originates from a study of metastatic and nonmetastatic thyroid tumors. Across the study: Both malignant and benign thyroid patients supplied peripheral blood and tumor or nodule tissue samples, across which the repertoires of these patients were then compared. Study-wide findings and caveats: In both blood and tumor samples, TCR beta diversity was reported significantly higher for malignant than benign nodules.

Authors' analysis steps: A papillary thyroid cancer distant-metastasis classifier was built from CDR3 differences across clinicopathological groups. TCRdb re-clonotyped the PCR reads through MiXCR. The V and J calls reflect TCRdb's pipeline rather than the authors' work. This sample carries about 20,000 clones, approximately 25% of them seen once, and the ten largest clones take about 6%. The V gene lost 0 bases and the J gene lost 0 bases, with 11 bases spanning the gap. This CDR3 has 16 residues. CDR1 and CDR2 (germline): MNHNS, SASEGT. All patients were untreated before thyroid surgery. By share, this clone ranks as medium-sized. Antigen specificity is unknown.

The chain joins TRBV6-1 to TRBJ2-5; the D gene could be TRBD1 or TRBD2 (5 bases each). Sequencing was done on a sample of tumor tissue. The clonotype was recovered from a female donor with papillary thyroid cancer or a benign thyroid nodule (not recorded which). Some clones in this sample may be carry-over from other donors' samples. In nucleotides, the CDR3 is TGTGCCAGCAGTGAAGCGGGGGTTCTGTACCAAGAGACCCAGTACTTC. Its protein product is CASSEAGVLYQETQYF.